Listed below are T cell receptor beta chains from one sample, sequenced in a study of blood T cells in healthy people across ages. TCRdb passed the 5' RACE reads through MiXCR, listing each CDR3 protein once. Of about 830,000 distinct CDR3 sequences detected, 62% appear once; the ten largest clones hold roughly 26%. Material: blood. The receptor set was obtained from a man aged 25 to 45 in good health. Each CDR3 is given with its conserved first and last residue. A D gene is named only where the DNA matches it firmly. A row's size may be missing; if present it is once, few, many or a size class.

10	TRBV27	TRBJ1-5	few	.	TGTGCCAGCAGTTTCCAGCCCCAGCATTTT	CASSFQPQHF
15	TRBV9	TRBJ2-3	.	TRBD2	TGTGCCACCGGGACTAGCGGGGTTAATGGAGATACGCAGTATTTT	CATGTSGVNGDTQYF
13	TRBV6-2/TRBV6-3	TRBJ2-7	many	.	TGTGCCAGCAGTTACTCGAGCTCCTACGAGCAGTACTTC	CASSYSSSYEQYF
15	TRBV20-1	TRBJ2-7	.	TRBD2	TGCAGTGCTAGTGAACTAGCGGGACACTCCTACGAGCAGTACTTC	CSASELAGHSYEQYF
15	TRBV7-8	TRBJ2-3	.	TRBD1	TGTGCCAGCAGACGACAGGGGCAGGACACAGATACGCAGTATTTT	CASRRQGQDTDTQYF
16	TRBV28	TRBJ2-1	few	.	TGTGCCAGCAGTTTATTAGGGCACCTCTCCTACAATGAGCAGTTCTTC	CASSLLGHLSYNEQFF
14	TRBV20-1	TRBJ2-3	few	.	TGCAGTGCCGAACCCCGAGGGGGAACAGATACGCAGTATTTT	CSAEPRGGTDTQYF
13	TRBV20-1	TRBJ1-1	.	.	TGCAGTGCTCAGAGGACAGCTTCCACTGAAGCTTTCTTT	CSAQRTASTEAFF
20	TRBV5-1	TRBJ1-4	.	TRBD1	TGCGCCAGCAGCCGCGTCGCCCTAAGGACAGGCCGGGCAACTAATGAAAAACTGTTTTTT	CASSRVALRTGRATNEKLFF
14	TRBV6-1	TRBJ1-2	.	.	TGTGCCAGCAGTGAATTTCCGACTTTCTATGGCTACACCTTC	CASSEFPTFYGYTF
16	TRBV9	TRBJ2-7	few	TRBD1	TGTGCCAGCAGCGTAGGTATCGGGACAGGGGGCTACGAGCAGTACTTC	CASSVGIGTGGYEQYF
15	TRBV2	TRBJ2-5	.	TRBD2	TGTGCCAGCAGTGACCAGCGGGGGGGCGTAAAGACCCAGTACTTC	CASSDQRGGVKTQYF
11	TRBV29-1	TRBJ1-2	.	.	TGCAGCGTGGTCCAAGGGTATGACTACACCTTC	CSVVQGYDYTF
15	TRBV20-1	TRBJ1-2	.	.	TGCAGTGCCCCCACATCGATAGGGACTAACTATGGCTACACCTTC	CSAPTSIGTNYGYTF
20	TRBV18	TRBJ2-7	.	TRBD1	TGTGCCAGCTCACCACCCAGGGTTGGGACAGGGGATTTCGGAAAATACGAGCAGTACTTC	CASSPPRVGTGDFGKYEQYF
14	TRBV29-1	TRBJ2-3	.	TRBD2	TGCAGCGTTGACAGTACCCGGGGGGCAGATACGCAGTATTTT	CSVDSTRGADTQYF
12	TRBV7-9	TRBJ2-4	.	.	TGTGCCAGCAGCTCGATTAGGGGGTCCCAGTACTTC	CASSSIRGSQYF
13	TRBV6-5	TRBJ1-1	.	.	TGTGCCAGCAGTTACGGGAGGGGTACTGAAGCTTTCTTT	CASSYGRGTEAFF
16	TRBV29-1	TRBJ1-2	.	TRBD1	TGCAGCGTGAGGGGGACTGGGACAGCGGTAAACTATGGCTACACCTTC	CSVRGTGTAVNYGYTF
13	TRBV29-1	TRBJ2-5	.	.	TGCAGCGTTGAAGAGGAGGGTGTGGAGACCCAGTACTTC	CSVEEEGVETQYF
15	TRBV7-2	TRBJ2-1	.	.	TGTGCCAGCAGCCACGGATCCCCGATCGGGAATGAGCAGTTCTTC	CASSHGSPIGNEQFF
16	TRBV7-6	TRBJ2-1	.	TRBD1	TGTGCCAGCAGCTCTCCAGACAGGGGAGAGGCCAATGAGCAGTTCTTC	CASSSPDRGEANEQFF
14	TRBV27	TRBJ2-5	.	.	TGTGCCAGCAGTTTTGGTAGCGCCCAAGAGACCCAGTACTTC	CASSFGSAQETQYF
13	TRBV24-1	TRBJ1-2	.	.	TGTGCCACCAGTGATTTGGCCGGGGGAGGCTACACCTTC	CATSDLAGGGYTF
17	TRBV12-5	TRBJ2-1	.	TRBD2	TGTGCTAGTGGTTTGGCCCCAGCGGGGGGGCTTTACAATGAGCAGTTCTTC	CASGLAPAGGLYNEQFF
14	TRBV29-1	TRBJ2-5	.	.	TGCAGCGTTGAAGTATCGGGGATCCAAGAGACCCAGTACTTC	CSVEVSGIQETQYF